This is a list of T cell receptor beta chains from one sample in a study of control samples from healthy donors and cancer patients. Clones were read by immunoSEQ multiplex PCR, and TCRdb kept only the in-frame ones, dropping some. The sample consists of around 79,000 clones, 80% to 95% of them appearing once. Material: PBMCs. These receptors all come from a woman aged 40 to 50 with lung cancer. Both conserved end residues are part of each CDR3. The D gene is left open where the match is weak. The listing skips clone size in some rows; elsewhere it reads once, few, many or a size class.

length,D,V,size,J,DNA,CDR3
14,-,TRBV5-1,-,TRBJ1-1,TGCGCCAGCAGCTTGGAACAGGGAAGGACTGAAGCTTTCTTT,CASSLEQGRTEAFF
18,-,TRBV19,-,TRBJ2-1,TGTGCCAGTAGTATCCTTCCCCCGGGCGGGCCCTCCTACAATGAGCAGTTCTTC,CASSILPPGGPSYNEQFF
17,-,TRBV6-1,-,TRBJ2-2,TGTGCCAGCAGTGAACCCGAGGGGGAACGTTACACCGGGGAGCTGTTTTTT,CASSEPEGERYTGELFF
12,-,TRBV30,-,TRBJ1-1,TGTGCCTGGAAGATAATGAACACTGAAGCTTTCTTT,CAWKIMNTEAFF
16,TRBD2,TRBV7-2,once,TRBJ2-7,TGTGCCAGCAGCCCCTTCCGCAGGGAGGGTACCTACGAGCAGTACTTC,CASSPFRREGTYEQYF
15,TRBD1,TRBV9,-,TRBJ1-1,TGTGCCAGCAGCTCTCGACAGGGGGCGCGTATTGAAGCTTTCTTT,CASSSRQGARIEAFF
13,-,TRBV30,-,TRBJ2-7,TGTGCCTGGAGCGCGACAGGAAGCTACGAGCAGTACTTC,CAWSATGSYEQYF
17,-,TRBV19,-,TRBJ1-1,TGTGCCAGTAGTATAGATCTCGGACAGCTGGGGAACACTGAAGCTTTCTTT,CASSIDLGQLGNTEAFF
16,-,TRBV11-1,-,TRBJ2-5,TGTGCCAGCAGCCCGAAGCAAAACCTCCGAGGGGAGACCCAGTACTTC,CASSPKQNLRGETQYF
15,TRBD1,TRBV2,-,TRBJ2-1,TGTGCCAGCAGTGACCCCGGACAGGGGTCCAATGAGCAGTTCTTC,CASSDPGQGSNEQFF
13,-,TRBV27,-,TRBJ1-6,TGTGCCAGCAGCCTCGGGACAATCTCACCCCTCCACTTT,CASSLGTISPLHF
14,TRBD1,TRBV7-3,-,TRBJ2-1,TGTGCCAGCTCCAAAACAGGGGTTTACAATGAGCAGTTCTTC,CASSKTGVYNEQFF
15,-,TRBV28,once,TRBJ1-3,TGTGCCAGCAGTTATCAGGGGATGTCTGGAAACACCATATATTTT,CASSYQGMSGNTIYF
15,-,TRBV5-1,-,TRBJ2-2,TGCGCCAGCAGCTTGAACCCAGCCTCCACCGGGGAGCTGTTTTTT,CASSLNPASTGELFF
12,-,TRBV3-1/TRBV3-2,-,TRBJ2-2,TGTGCCAGCAGCCGAGACACCGGGGAGCTGTTTTTT,CASSRDTGELFF
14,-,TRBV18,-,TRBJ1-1,TGTGCCAGCTCACCCTCGGTCGTAAACACTGAAGCTTTCTTT,CASSPSVVNTEAFF
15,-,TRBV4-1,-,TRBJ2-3,TGCGCCAGCAGCCGGACGCAGACTCCGGCAGATACGCAGTATTTT,CASSRTQTPADTQYF
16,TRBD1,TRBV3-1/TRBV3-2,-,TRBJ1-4,TGTGCCAGCAGCCAAGCCACCGGGACAGGGGGGTCGAAACTGTTTTTT,CASSQATGTGGSKLFF
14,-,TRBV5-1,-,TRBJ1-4,TGCGCCAGCAGCTTGGGGGACCTTAATGAAAAACTGTTTTTT,CASSLGDLNEKLFF
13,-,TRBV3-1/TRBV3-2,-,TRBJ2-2,TGTGCCAGCAGCGCACAGGACACCGGGGAGCTGTTTTTT,CASSAQDTGELFF
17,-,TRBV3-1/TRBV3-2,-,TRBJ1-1,TGTGCCAGCAGCCACTTGGGTACCAGACGCCTGAACACTGAAGCTTTCTTT,CASSHLGTRRLNTEAFF
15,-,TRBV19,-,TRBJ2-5,TGTGCCAGTAGTATCGGCGGAGGGGCCCACGAGACCCAGTACTTC,CASSIGGGAHETQYF
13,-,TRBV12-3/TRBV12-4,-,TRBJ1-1,TGTGCCAGCAGTTTAGGAAATACCGCTGAAGCTTTCTTT,CASSLGNTAEAFF
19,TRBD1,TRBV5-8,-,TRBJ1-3,TGTGCCAGCAGTCTGTTTGGGGGGACAGGATCGAACTCTGGAAACACCATATATTTT,CASSLFGGTGSNSGNTIYF
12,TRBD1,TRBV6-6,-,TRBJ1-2,TGTGCCAGCAGCGACAGGGACGATGGCTACACCTTC,CASSDRDDGYTF
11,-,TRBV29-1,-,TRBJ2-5,TGCAGCGTATCCCCGCAAGAGACCCAGTACTTC,CSVSPQETQYF
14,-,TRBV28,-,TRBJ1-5,TGTGCCAGCAGCCAGGGAGGGGGCAATCAGCCCCAGCATTTT,CASSQGGGNQPQHF
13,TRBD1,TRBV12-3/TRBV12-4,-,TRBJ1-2,TGTGCCAGCAGCCTGACAGGGGACTATGGCTACACCTTC,CASSLTGDYGYTF
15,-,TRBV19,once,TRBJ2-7,TGTGCCAGTAGTTCCGTACCGACCTACCCCTACGAGCAGTACTTC,CASSSVPTYPYEQYF
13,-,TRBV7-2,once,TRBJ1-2,TGTGCCAGCAGCCGAGACAGATCGGAGGGCTACACCTTC,CASSRDRSEGYTF
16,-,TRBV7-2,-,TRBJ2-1,TGTGCCAGCAGCTTAAGTGAGGGTAGCTCCTACAATGAGCAGTTCTTC,CASSLSEGSSYNEQFF
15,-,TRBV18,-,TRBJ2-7,TGTGCCAGCTCACCAACGGACTCTTACGTCTACGAGCAGTACTTC,CASSPTDSYVYEQYF
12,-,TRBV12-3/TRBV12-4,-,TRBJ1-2,TGTGCCAGCAGGAACAGGGAGGATGGCTACACCTTC,CASRNREDGYTF
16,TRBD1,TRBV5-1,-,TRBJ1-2,TGCGCCAGCAGCTTAGGAACAGGGGAGGGTCTCTATGGCTACACCTTC,CASSLGTGEGLYGYTF
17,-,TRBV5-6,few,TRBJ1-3,TGTGCCAGCAGCCCGGGCCGGGGTTGGAGCTCTGGAAACACCATATATTTT,CASSPGRGWSSGNTIYF
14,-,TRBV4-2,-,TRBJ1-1,TGTGCCAGCAGCCATCTGGAGGGCGGCACTGAAGCTTTCTTT,CASSHLEGGTEAFF
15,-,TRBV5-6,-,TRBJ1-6,TGTGCCAGCAGCTTCGATGGGGGGAGGGATTCACCCCTCCACTTT,CASSFDGGRDSPLHF
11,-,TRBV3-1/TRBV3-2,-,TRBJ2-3,TGTGCCAGCAGCCAGGAAGGTACGCAGTATTTT,CASSQEGTQYF
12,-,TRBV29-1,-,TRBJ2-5,TGCAGCGTTGGTCTAGGCCCAGAGACCCAGTACTTC,CSVGLGPETQYF